This paragraph covers one T cell receptor (beta chain) sequence. Antigen specificity is unknown. Primers: 60 Vbeta forward and 13 Jbeta reverse. This table comes from immunoSEQ multiplex PCR, and its TCRdb copy is limited to in-frame clones, with some not included. The data show around 90,000 clones, with nearly 80% seen just once and approximately 3% held by the top ten. These data belong to a study of cytomegalovirus exposure and HLA in healthy donors. Study-level points and caveats: The study flagged roughly 160 TCR beta chains as cytomegalovirus-associated.

The CDR3 sequence is 15 residues long. This sequence joins TRBV7-5 and TRBJ2-7; the DNA was not compared with TRBD2, the D call given in the table. TRBV7-5 is tagged as a pseudogene. The receptor comes from a woman in her thirties or forties in good health and CMV-seronegative. The sample taken for sequencing was PBMCs. The DNA for the CDR3 is TGTGTCAGAAGCTGGAGGTTCACCCGGGCCCACGAGCAGTACTTC. Translating it yields CVRSWRFTRAHEQYF.